One TCR beta chain is described in this entry. Its target antigen remains unknown. No much larger clonotype is one base removed from it; base qualities were not supplied. To sequence the TCRbeta CDR3 region, genomic DNA was isolated from the sorted cells. The immunoSEQ Assay was used to sequence the TCRbeta CDR3 regions. TCRdb stores this immuneACCESS table with in-frame sequences only. Part of the clones is absent; in the studies checked, under half of the shortfall reflects unresolved V genes, and no reason is known for the rest. Recorded for this sample are approximately 60,000 clones; approximately 90% of them occurred a single time. The ten biggest clones cover 12% of the sample. This specimen belongs to a study of OX40 agonist ivuxolimab in advanced cancers. General notes on the study: Ivuxolimab was an agonistic, fully human IgG2 monoclonal antibody directed against OX40 (CD134), a costimulatory receptor. Intravenous ivuxolimab was administered to patients every 2 weeks at six dose levels: 0.01, 0.1, 0.3, 1.5, 3 and 10 mg/kg. Of the approximately 50 dose-escalation patients, hepatocellular carcinoma was present in some 19, melanoma in some 15, renal cell carcinoma in 9 and head and neck cancer in 9. In the dose-escalation cohort, approximately 82% of patients were male, and the mean age was approximately 55 years, with a range of roughly 20 to 79. Patients were allowed to have had prior anti-PD-1, anti-PD-L1 or anti-CTLA-4 therapy, and more than 35% of the dose-escalation patients had been treated with checkpoint inhibitors. Partial responses occurred in three dose-escalation patients, of whom one had hepatocellular carcinoma and two had cutaneous melanoma. Peripheral TCRbeta sequencing aimed to test whether ivuxolimab altered TCR sequence diversity and caused clonal T-cell expansion. The paper reports the monotherapy dose-escalation portion (N of about 52 patients) of the phase I ivuxolimab trial. Findings and caveats that apply to the study as a whole: At doses of 0.1 to 3.0 mg/kg, clonal expansion of both CD4+ and CD8+ T cells in blood was seen between baseline and week 6. After ivuxolimab, CD8+ T cells had more expanded clones than CD4+ T cells on average. Partial responders in the 0.1-3.0 mg/kg groups had among the lowest normalized peripheral clonal expansion, especially among CD8+ T cells. Which antigens the clonally expanded peripheral T cells were specific for was not determined. Low levels of normalized T-cell clonal expansion were also shown by some nonresponding patients.

The trial excluded patients who had a history of autoimmune disease or were on systemic immunosuppression. Peripheral blood for TCR sequencing was collected from all dose cohorts at baseline, on cycle 4 day 1, and on cycle 7 day 1. The samples were drawn from a first-in-human, open-label, multicenter phase I dose-escalation trial of ivuxolimab. Adults with locally advanced or metastatic melanoma, renal cell, hepatocellular, or head and neck squamous cell carcinoma were enrolled in the trial. Before TCR sequencing, CD4+ and CD8+ T cells were separately sorted from peripheral blood. Sequenced material: CD4+ or CD8+ T cells sorted from blood, taken in a trial of the OX40 agonist ivuxolimab. This receptor was identified in an adult with an advanced solid tumor such as melanoma, head and neck, liver or kidney cancer.

CDR3 protein: CASSLGGREPENIQYF. The nucleotide sequence is given as TGTGCCAGCAGCTTAGGCGGGAGGGAGCCCGAAAACATTCAGTACTTC. This chain is built from TRBV7-6 and TRBJ2-4; the central 9 bases match TRBD2. Inclusive of the bounding cysteine and phenylalanine, the CDR3 is 16 residues long. The CDR3 DNA has 48 bases and is translated from base 1. Trimming takes 1 base off V and 5 bases off J; junction bases not matched to a gene: 6. Taken from the germline V gene, the CDR1 and CDR2 loops are SGHVS and FNYEAQ. Extended through the reference TRBV7-6 and TRBJ2-4 proteins, this CDR3 yields the full variable domain: GAGVSQSPRYKVTKRGQDVALRCDPISGHVSLYWYRQALGQGPEFLTYFNYEAQQDKSGLPNDRFSAERPEGSISTLTIQRTEQRDSAMYRCASSLGGREPENIQYFGAGTRLSVL.